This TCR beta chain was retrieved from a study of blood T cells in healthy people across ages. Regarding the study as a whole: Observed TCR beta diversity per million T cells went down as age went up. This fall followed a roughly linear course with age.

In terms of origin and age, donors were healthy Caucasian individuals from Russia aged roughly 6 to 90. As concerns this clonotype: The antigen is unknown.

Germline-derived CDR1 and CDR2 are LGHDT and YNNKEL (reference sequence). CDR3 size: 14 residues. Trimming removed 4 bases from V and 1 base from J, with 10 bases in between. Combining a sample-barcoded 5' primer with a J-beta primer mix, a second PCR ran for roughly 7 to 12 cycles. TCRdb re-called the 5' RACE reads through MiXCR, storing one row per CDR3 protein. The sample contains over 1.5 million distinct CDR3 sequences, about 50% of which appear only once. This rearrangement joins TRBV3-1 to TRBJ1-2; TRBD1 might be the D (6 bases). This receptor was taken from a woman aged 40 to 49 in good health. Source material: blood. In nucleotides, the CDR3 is TGTGCCAGCAGCCGACAGGATCGTAACTATGGCTACACCTTC. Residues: CASSRQDRNYGYTF.